The clone carrying this T cell receptor (beta chain) was found many times. This entry comes from a study of human T cells and chemical hapten exposure. Study in general: Weekly scalp doses of diphenylcyclopropenone were given to patients during the roughly 26-week study.

TCRdb independently ran MiXCR on the RACE reads; one entry per CDR3 protein. The table has around 380,000 distinct CDR3 sequences, roughly 5% seen once. Germline V lookup: CDR1 SGHTA, CDR2 FQGNSA. Trimming took 1 base from V and 5 from J, leaving 14 bases between them. The CDR3 is made up of 15 amino acids. Time point denoted: patch test 1, 2 weeks after DPC sensitization. Treatment specified: therapeutic diphenylcyclopropenone sensitization with weekly scalp DPC. Participating donors were patients with alopecia, aged 18 to 70 years, considered appropriate candidates for DPC. Sequenced material: whole blood, taken in connection with sensitization to the hapten diphenylcyclopropenone (DPC). The chain joins TRBV7-2 to TRBJ1-1; no clear D gene. This clonotype was sampled from a woman in her forties or fifties with alopecia areata. Some clones in this sample may be carry-over from other donors' samples. CDR3 region: CASSLVAGAATEAFF. CDR3 DNA sequence: TGTGCCAGCAGCTTAGTAGCAGGCGCGGCGACTGAAGCTTTCTTT.